Listed below are T cell receptor beta chains from one sample, sequenced in a study of T cell responses to AZD1222 COVID-19 vaccine. Method: immunoSEQ multiplex PCR; TCRdb's copy keeps in-frame clones and lacks some. The data contain about 99,000 clones, approximately 94% of them seen just once; the ten biggest clones take up approximately 12%. The sample in question was peripheral blood, obtained on day 0 of AZD1222 vaccination. The receptor set was obtained from an adult in good health. Both conserved end residues are part of each CDR3. Fields, in order: CDR3 protein, clone size, V gene. A row's size may be missing; if present it is once, few, many or a size class.

CDR3aa: CASSLWTGGTRDEQYF; abundance: .; v_gene: TRBV2
CDR3aa: CASSQDGRKVTEAFF; abundance: .; v_gene: TRBV14
CDR3aa: CASSVSGGASGELFF; abundance: .; v_gene: TRBV2
CDR3aa: CAWSVRALLTGANVLTF; abundance: .; v_gene: TRBV30
CDR3aa: CASRDRGTAYEQYF; abundance: .; v_gene: TRBV2
CDR3aa: CASSTGLAGRSTANEQFF; abundance: .; v_gene: TRBV5-1
CDR3aa: CASSVGFTDTQYF; abundance: .; v_gene: TRBV9
CDR3aa: CASSPRSGGEQFF; abundance: .; v_gene: TRBV27
CDR3aa: CASSPPSSGRNEQFF; abundance: .; v_gene: TRBV6-5
CDR3aa: CASSFTTRTSNSPLHF; abundance: .; v_gene: TRBV5-1
CDR3aa: CASSQYRLITVRDRGLHTQYF; abundance: .; v_gene: TRBV3-1/TRBV3-2
CDR3aa: CASSPLRQGRTANTGELFF; abundance: .; v_gene: TRBV7-3
CDR3aa: CASSPALLYEQFF; abundance: once; v_gene: TRBV4-3
CDR3aa: CASSTTALSNQPQHF; abundance: .; v_gene: TRBV19
CDR3aa: CASSRGRGRQNNEQFF; abundance: few; v_gene: TRBV13
CDR3aa: CASSLGRARTSGNTIYF; abundance: .; v_gene: TRBV7-8
CDR3aa: CASSYDRVGTEAFF; abundance: .; v_gene: TRBV9
CDR3aa: CASSTITGINTEAFF; abundance: .; v_gene: TRBV7-9
CDR3aa: CASSLYRALAKNIQYF; abundance: once; v_gene: TRBV28
CDR3aa: CASSLGQDNEQFF; abundance: .; v_gene: TRBV27
CDR3aa: CASSIEARAGRIDTQYF; abundance: .; v_gene: TRBV19
CDR3aa: CAIRAGQSTEAFF; abundance: .; v_gene: TRBV10-3
CDR3aa: CASIDPPNTGELFF; abundance: .; v_gene: TRBV19
CDR3aa: CASSLPSGGTETQYF; abundance: .; v_gene: TRBV5-1
CDR3aa: CASSQVWAGGAYNEQFF; abundance: once; v_gene: TRBV4-1
CDR3aa: CASSLGLRENEQFF; abundance: once; v_gene: TRBV11-3
CDR3aa: CASSPSGTTGTYEQYF; abundance: .; v_gene: TRBV28
CDR3aa: CASSFTRTASGNTIYF; abundance: few; v_gene: TRBV9